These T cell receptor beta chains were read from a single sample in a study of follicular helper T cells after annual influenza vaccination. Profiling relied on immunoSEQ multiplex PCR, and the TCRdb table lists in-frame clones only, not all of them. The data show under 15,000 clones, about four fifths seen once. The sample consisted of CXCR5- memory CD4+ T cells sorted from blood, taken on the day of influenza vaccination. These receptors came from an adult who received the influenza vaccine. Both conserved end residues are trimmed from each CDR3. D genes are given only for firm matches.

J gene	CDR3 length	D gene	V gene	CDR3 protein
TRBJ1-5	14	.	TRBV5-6	ASSPLLQVRDQPQH
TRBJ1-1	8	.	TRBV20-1	SAANTEAF
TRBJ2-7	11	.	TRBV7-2	ASSLGTPLEQY
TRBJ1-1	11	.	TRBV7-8	ASSNTRNTEAF
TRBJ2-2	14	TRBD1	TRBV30	AWWSAGGTNTGELF
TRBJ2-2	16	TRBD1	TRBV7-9	ASSPRRADRGYTGELF
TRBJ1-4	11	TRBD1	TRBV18	ASSGQGGEKLF
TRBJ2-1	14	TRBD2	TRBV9	ASSVGGGSSYNEQF
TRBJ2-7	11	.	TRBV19	ASSTRQGGEQY
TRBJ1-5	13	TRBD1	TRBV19	ASSIRRDRGQPQH
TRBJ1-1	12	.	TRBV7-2	ASARGVRVTEAF
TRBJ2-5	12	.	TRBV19	ASSITSGRETQY
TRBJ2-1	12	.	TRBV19	ASSKGGRYSEQF
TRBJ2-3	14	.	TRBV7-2	ASSPRGPSGTDTQY
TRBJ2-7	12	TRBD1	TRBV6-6	ASRSGTGVYEQY
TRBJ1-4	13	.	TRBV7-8	ASSLVLGPNEKLF
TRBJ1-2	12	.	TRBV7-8	ATKSLVGTYGYT
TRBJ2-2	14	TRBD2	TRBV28	ASTLLAGAHTGELF
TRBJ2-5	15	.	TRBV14	ASSPPRGWGHGETQY
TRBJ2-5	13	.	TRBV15	ATSRDGTGRETQY
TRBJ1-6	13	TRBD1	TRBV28	ASSLTGGPNSPLH
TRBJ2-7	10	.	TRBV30	AGMDRHAEQY
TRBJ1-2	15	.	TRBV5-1	ASSLGGAGVVNYGYT
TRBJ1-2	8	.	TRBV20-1	SAADYGYT
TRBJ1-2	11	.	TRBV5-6	ASSLSRGHGYT
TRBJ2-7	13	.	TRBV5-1	ASSLGGGQLYEQY
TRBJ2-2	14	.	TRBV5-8	ASSLYAGLRTGELF
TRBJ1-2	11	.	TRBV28	ASSPTGNYGYT
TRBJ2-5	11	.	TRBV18	ASSSTRQETQY
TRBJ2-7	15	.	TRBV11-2	ASSSVKVPVSSYEQY
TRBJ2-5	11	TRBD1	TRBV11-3	ASSPRGLETQY